This TCR beta chain was sequenced during a study of T cell clones after liver transplantation. Turning to the study itself: In this trial, immunosuppression withdrawal was attempted within 2 years of liver transplant. Study results and limitations: Compared with third party-reactive sequences, donor-reactive ones declined more, independent of withdrawal success. In a couple of subjects, few donor cells limited the measurable donor-reactive repertoire.

Concerning this clone itself: Its specificity is unknown.

Germline CDR1 reads SGHDT; CDR2 reads YYEEEE. This CDR3 contains 14 residues. The ends lost 6 bases at V and 7 bases at J; junction bases unmatched: 5. TCRdb keeps only in-frame clones here, not all; method: immunoSEQ multiplex PCR. Here the sample spans 75,000 to 95,000 clones, over 80% being singletons. The receptor was derived from a human patient who received a liver transplant. Some T cells may trace back to the graft donor. The chain recombines TRBV5-6 with TRBJ1-4, with 11 bases matching TRBD1. The source material was CD4+ T cells from blood, sampled at the 22-month timepoint. CDR3 residues: CASNRDRGAEKLFF. As DNA, the CDR3 is TGTGCCAGCAACCGGGACAGGGGGGCTGAAAAACTGTTTTTT.